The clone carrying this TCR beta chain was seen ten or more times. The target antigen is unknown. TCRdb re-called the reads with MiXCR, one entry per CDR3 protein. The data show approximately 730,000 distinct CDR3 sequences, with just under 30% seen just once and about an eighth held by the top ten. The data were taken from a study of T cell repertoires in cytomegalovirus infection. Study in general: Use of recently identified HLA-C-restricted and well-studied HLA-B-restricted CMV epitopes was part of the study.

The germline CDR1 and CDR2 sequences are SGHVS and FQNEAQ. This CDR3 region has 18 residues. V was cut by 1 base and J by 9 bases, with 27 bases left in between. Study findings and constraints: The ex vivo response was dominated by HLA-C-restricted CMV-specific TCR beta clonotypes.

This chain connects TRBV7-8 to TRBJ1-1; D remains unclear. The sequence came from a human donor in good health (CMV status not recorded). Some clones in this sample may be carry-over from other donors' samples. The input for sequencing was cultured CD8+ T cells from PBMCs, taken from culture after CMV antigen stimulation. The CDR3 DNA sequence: TGTGCCAGCAGCTTAGTTGCGCCCGGTTTGGGTCCCCGACTCAAAGCTTTCTTT. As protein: CASSLVAPGLGPRLKAFF.